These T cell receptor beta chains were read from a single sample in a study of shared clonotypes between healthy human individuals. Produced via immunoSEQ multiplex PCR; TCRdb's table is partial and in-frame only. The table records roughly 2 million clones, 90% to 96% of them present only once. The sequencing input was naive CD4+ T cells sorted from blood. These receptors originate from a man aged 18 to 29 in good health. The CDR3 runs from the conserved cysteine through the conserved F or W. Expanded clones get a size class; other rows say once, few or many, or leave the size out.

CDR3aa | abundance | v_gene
CASSRYTSESFFGELFF | NA | TRBV5-1
CASSPYLQGSGTGELFF | NA | TRBV27
CSVEAGTGGGTGELFF | NA | TRBV29-1
CASSEWGADTQYF | NA | TRBV2
CASSSLGGFTDTQYF | NA | TRBV5-1
CASSQGGPSGAQETQYF | NA | TRBV4-2
CAISGDRGRNYGYTF | NA | TRBV10-3
CASSPAPTGGGTGGYTF | NA | TRBV7-2
CASSFSDRDNYGYTF | NA | TRBV28
CASSKDRGRLAEAFF | NA | TRBV11-2
CASSLDGQPQHF | NA | TRBV7-9
CASRKRPTEAFF | NA | TRBV6-5
CSVPGTGGSNEQFF | NA | TRBV29-1
CASSPRVGAGYTF | NA | TRBV28
CASSLGSGYGDTDTQYF | NA | TRBV11-2
CASSAPSGGTLETQYF | NA | TRBV7-9
CASSPHRGGPLSGANVLTF | NA | TRBV9
CASSDSGSALNEQYF | once | TRBV6-4
CASSLRGTGNTIYF | NA | TRBV11-2
CASSLLGLASETQYF | NA | TRBV14
CASREREGSEAFF | NA | TRBV2
CASSPSPGGGALLNTTEAFF | NA | TRBV7-7
CASSLRTGGSGQYF | NA | TRBV5-1